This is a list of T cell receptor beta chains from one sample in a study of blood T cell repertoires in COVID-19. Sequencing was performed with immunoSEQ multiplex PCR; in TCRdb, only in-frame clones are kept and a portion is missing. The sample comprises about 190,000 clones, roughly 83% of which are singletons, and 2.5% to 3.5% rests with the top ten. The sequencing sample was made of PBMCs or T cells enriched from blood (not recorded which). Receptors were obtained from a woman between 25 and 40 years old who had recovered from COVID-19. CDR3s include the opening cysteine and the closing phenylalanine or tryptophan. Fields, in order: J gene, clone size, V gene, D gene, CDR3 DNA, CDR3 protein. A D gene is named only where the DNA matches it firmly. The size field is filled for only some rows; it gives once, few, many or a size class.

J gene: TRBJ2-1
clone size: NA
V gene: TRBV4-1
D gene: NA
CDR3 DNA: TGCGCCAGCAGCCAAGTGGTTAGCAATGAGCAGTTCTTC
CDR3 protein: CASSQVVSNEQFF

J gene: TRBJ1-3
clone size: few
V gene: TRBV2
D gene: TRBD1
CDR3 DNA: TGTGCCAGCAGGACAGGGATGACGGTCGGTGGAAACACCATATATTTT
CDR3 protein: CASRTGMTVGGNTIYF

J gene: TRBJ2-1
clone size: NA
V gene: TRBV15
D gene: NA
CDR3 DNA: TGTGCCACCCACACACTACACGACAATGAGCAGTTCTTC
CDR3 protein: CATHTLHDNEQFF

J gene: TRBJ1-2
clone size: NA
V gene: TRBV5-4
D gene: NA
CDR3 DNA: TGTGCCAGCAGCCCCGAACAGGGTAGGCGGTATGGCTACACCTTC
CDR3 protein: CASSPEQGRRYGYTF

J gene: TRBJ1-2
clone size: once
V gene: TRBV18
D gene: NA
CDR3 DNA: TGTGCCAGCTCACCAAACAGGGACGCCTATGGCTACACCTTC
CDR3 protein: CASSPNRDAYGYTF

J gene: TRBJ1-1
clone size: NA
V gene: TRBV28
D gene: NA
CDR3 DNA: TGTGCCAGCAGTTTATTCGCGGCGGGGGCCACTGAAGCTTTCTTT
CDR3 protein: CASSLFAAGATEAFF

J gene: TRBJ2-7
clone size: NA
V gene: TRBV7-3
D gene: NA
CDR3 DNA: TGTGCCAGCAGCTTAAACACCTACGAGCAGTACTTC
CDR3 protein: CASSLNTYEQYF

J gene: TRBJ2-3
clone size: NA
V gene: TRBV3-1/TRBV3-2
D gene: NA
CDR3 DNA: TGTGCCAGCAGCCAAAGGGCTACAGCGAGGAGGAGCACAGATACGCAGTATTTT
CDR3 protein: CASSQRATARRSTDTQYF

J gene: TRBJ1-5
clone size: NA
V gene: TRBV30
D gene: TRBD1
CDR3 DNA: TGTGCCTGGAACGACAGGGGAGGTCAGCCCCAGCATTTT
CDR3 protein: CAWNDRGGQPQHF

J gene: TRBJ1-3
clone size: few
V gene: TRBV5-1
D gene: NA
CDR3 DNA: TGCGCCAGCAGCTTGGCGGGATTCAGCGGAAACACCATATATTTT
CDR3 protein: CASSLAGFSGNTIYF

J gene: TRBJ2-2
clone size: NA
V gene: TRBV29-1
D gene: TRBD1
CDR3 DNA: TGCAGCGCCCGGGACAGTACGACCGGGGAGCTGTTTTTT
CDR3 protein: CSARDSTTGELFF

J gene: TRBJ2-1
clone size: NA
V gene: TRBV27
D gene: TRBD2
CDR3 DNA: TGTGCCAGCACCCTCTACGGGTCGGGAGGGTCCTACAATGAGCAGTTCTTC
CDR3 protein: CASTLYGSGGSYNEQFF

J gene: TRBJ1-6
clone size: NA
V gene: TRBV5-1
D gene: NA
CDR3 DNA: TGCGCCAGCAGCTTGGACAGTGATTCACCCCTCCACTTT
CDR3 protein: CASSLDSDSPLHF

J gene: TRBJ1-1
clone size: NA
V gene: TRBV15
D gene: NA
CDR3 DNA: TGTGCCACCAGCAGAACAAGCGGGGGGCCGGACACTGAAGCTTTCTTT
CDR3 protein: CATSRTSGGPDTEAFF

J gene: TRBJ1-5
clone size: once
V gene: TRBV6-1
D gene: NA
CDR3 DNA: TGTGCCAGCAGTGAAACAGGGTGGGGCAATCAGCCCCAGCATTTT
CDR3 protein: CASSETGWGNQPQHF

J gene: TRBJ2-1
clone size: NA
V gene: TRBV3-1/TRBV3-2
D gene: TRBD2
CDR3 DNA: TGTGCCAGCAGCCAAAGTCTAGCGGGGGCCTACAATGAGCAGTTCTTC
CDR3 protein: CASSQSLAGAYNEQFF

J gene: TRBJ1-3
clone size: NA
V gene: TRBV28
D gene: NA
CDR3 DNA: TGTGCCAGCAGTTCGCCGGGGAGCTCTGGAAACACCATATATTTT
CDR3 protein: CASSSPGSSGNTIYF

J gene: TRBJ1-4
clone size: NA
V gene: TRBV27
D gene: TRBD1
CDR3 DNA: TGTGCCAGCAGACAGGGGATTAGTGAAAAACTGTTTTTT
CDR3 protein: CASRQGISEKLFF

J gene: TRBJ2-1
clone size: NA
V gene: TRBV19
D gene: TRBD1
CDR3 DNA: TGTGCCAGTAGTATCCCGGGACAGGGTAGGAATGAGCAGTTCTTC
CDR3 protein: CASSIPGQGRNEQFF

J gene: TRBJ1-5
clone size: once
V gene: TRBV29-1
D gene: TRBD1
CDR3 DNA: TGCAGCGTTGGCCGGGACAGGGGCGATCAGCCCCAGCATTTT
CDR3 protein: CSVGRDRGDQPQHF

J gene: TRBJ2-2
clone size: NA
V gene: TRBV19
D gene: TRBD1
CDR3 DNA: TGTGCCAGTAGTAAGTCCCCGGGACAGCGAACGATTAACACCGGGGAGCTGTTTTTT
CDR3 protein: CASSKSPGQRTINTGELFF

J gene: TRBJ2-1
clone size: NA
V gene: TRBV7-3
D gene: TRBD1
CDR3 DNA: TGTGCCAGCAGCGCGGACAGGGCCTCCTACAATGAGCAGTTCTTC
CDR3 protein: CASSADRASYNEQFF

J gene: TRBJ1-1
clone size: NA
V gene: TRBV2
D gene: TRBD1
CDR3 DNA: TGTGCCGGAGACAGGGGCCACACTGAAGCTTTCTTT
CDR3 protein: CAGDRGHTEAFF

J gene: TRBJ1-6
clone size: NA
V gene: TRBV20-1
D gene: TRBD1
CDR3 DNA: TGCAGTGCTAGTCCCGGACAGGGGAGTAATTCACCCCTCCACTTT
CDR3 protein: CSASPGQGSNSPLHF

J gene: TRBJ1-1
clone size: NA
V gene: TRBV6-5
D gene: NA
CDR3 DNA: TGTGCCAGCAGTTCTGGGCCTGGTATGAACACTGAAGCTTTCTTT
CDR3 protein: CASSSGPGMNTEAFF

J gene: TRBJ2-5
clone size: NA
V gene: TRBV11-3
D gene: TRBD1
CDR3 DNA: TGTGCCAGCAGCCGGACAGGCAAAGAGACCCAGTACTTC
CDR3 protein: CASSRTGKETQYF

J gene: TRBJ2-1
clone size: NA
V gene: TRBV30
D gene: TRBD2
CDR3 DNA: TGTGCCTGGAGTGGACTAGCGGGCTACAATGAGCAGTTCTTC
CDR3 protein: CAWSGLAGYNEQFF

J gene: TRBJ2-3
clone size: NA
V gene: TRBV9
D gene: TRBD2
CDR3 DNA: TGTGCCAGCAGCGTAGACCCTAGCGGATTGACCACAGATACGCAGTATTTT
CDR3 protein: CASSVDPSGLTTDTQYF

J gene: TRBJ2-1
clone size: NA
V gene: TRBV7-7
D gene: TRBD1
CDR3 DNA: TGTGCTAGCAGTTCTGACAGGGTGGGCAATGAGCAGTTCTTC
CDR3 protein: CASSSDRVGNEQFF

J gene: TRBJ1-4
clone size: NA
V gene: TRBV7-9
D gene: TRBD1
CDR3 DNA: TGTGCCAGCAGCTTCCCCATCACCAGGGGGTCACCAACTAATGAAAAACTGTTTTTT
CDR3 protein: CASSFPITRGSPTNEKLFF

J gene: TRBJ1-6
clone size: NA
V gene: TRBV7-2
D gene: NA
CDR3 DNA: TGTGCCAGCAGAAGAGACACAGGCGACCATAGCTCCTATAATTCACCCCTCCACTTT
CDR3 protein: CASRRDTGDHSSYNSPLHF

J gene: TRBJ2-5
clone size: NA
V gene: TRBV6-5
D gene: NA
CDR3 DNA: TGTGCCAGCAGTTACTCTCTCCCCTACCAAGAGACCCAGTACTTC
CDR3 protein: CASSYSLPYQETQYF

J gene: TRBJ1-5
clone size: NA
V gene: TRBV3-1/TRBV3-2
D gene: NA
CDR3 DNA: TGTGCCAGCAGCCAAGACGGGGGTAGCAATCAGCCCCAGCATTTT
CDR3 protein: CASSQDGGSNQPQHF

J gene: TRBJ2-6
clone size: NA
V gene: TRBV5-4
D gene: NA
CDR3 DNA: TGTGCCAGCAGCCCCAGTGGCCCATACTCTGGGGCCAACGTCCTGACTTTC
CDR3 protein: CASSPSGPYSGANVLTF

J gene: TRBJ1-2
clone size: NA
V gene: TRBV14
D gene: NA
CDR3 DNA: TGTGCCAGCAGCAACCGGGACTTATATGGCTACACCTTC
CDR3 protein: CASSNRDLYGYTF

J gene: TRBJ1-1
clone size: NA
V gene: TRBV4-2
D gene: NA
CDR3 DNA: TGTGCCAGCAGCCAAAGGGGTAACCGAGCTTTCTTT
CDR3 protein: CASSQRGNRAFF

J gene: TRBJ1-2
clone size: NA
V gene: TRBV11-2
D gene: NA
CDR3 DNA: TGTGCCAGCAGCTTAGATCCGACAGTTACCTATGGCTACACCTTC
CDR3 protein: CASSLDPTVTYGYTF

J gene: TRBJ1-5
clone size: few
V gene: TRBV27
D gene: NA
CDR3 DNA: TGTGCCAGCAGTTTCCCCCGGGAATTCAGGGAGGTAGGTAATCAGCCCCAGCATTTT
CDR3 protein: CASSFPREFREVGNQPQHF

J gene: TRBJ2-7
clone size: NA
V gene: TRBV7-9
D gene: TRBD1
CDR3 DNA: TGTGCCAGCAGCTTATCGGGGACAGGGAGCCACGAGCAGTACTTC
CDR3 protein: CASSLSGTGSHEQYF

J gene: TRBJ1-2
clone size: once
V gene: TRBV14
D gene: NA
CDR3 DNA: TGTGCCAGCAGCCAAGAGGGGCGGGATACGCTGGGGGGCTACACCTTC
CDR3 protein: CASSQEGRDTLGGYTF

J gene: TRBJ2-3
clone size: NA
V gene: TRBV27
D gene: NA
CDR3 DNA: TGTGCCAGCAATCTCGGGGGCACAGATACGCAGTATTTT
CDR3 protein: CASNLGGTDTQYF

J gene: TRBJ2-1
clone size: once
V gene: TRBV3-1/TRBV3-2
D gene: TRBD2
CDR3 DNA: TGTGCCAGCAGCCACTCGGGACTAGCGGGTGGTGAGCAGTTCTTC
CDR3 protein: CASSHSGLAGGEQFF

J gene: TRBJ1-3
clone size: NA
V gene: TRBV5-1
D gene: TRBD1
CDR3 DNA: TGCGCCAGCAGCTCAACCGGGACAGGGGGAAACACCATATATTTT
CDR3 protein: CASSSTGTGGNTIYF

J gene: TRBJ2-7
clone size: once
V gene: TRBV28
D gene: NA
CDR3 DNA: TGTGCCACCACCCCGATGGCCCCGATGGCGCAGGGTCGACAAACTACGTGGGAGCAGTACTTC
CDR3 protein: CATTPMAPMAQGRQTTWEQYF

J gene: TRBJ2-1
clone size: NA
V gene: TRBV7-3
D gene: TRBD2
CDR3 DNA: TGTGCCAGCAGCCAAGCCCGTATTAGCGGGAGTTCCTACAATGAGCAGTTCTTC
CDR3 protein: CASSQARISGSSYNEQFF

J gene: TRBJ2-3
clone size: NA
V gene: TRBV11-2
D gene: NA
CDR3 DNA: TGTGCCAGCACCCGACAACAGGCTGGAAGCGATACGCAGTATTTT
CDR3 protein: CASTRQQAGSDTQYF

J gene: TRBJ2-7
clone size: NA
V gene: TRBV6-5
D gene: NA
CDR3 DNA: TGTGCCAGCAGAGCGGCGTCCTACGAGCAGTACTTC
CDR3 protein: CASRAASYEQYF

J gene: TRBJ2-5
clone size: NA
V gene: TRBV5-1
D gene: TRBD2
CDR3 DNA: TGCGCCAGCAGCTGGGGGACGGGGGGGCGAGAGACCCAGTACTTC
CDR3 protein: CASSWGTGGRETQYF

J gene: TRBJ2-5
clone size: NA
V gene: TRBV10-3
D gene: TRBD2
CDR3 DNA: TGTGCCATCAGTACTAGCGGGGGACGGGAGACCCAGTACTTC
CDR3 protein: CAISTSGGRETQYF

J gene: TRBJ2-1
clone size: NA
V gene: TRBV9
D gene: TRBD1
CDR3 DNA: TGTGCCAGCAGCCCCCCCCCGGGACAGGTCTCCTACAATGAGCAGTTCTTC
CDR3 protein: CASSPPPGQVSYNEQFF

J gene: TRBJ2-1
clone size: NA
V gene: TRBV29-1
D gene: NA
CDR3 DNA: TGCAGCGTTGAACAGGGTAACAATGAGCAGTTCTTC
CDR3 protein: CSVEQGNNEQFF

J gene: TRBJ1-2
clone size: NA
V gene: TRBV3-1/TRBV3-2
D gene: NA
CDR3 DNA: TGTGCCAGCAGGGACCAGGGATTCTATGGCTACACCTTC
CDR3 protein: CASRDQGFYGYTF

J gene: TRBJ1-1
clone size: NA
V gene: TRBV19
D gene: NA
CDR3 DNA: TGTGCCAGTAGTTCCCTGACAGGACTGCAGAACACTGAAGCTTTCTTT
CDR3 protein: CASSSLTGLQNTEAFF

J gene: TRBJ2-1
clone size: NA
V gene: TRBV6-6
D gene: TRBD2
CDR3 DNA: TGTGCCAGCAGTCGACGGGGGGGGCCTTCGGGCAATGAGCAGTTCTTC
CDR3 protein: CASSRRGGPSGNEQFF

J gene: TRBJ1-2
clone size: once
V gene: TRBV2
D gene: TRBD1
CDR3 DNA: TGTGCCAGCAGTGTTCAGGGGGCTAACTATGGCTACACCTTC
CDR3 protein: CASSVQGANYGYTF

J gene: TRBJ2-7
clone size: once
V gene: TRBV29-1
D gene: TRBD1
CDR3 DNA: TGCAGCGGCTTTCGGACAGGCGAGCAGTACTTC
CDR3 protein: CSGFRTGEQYF